This entry lists 21 T cell receptor beta chains sequenced from one sample in a study of OX40 agonist ivuxolimab in advanced cancers. Sequencing was performed with immunoSEQ multiplex PCR; in TCRdb, only in-frame clones are kept and a portion is missing. Seen here are tens of thousands of clones, more than 70% observed once, and the top ten hold approximately 2.3%. The sample here was CD4+ or CD8+ T cells sorted from blood, taken in a trial of the OX40 agonist ivuxolimab. Source of these receptors: an adult with an advanced solid tumor such as melanoma, head and neck, liver or kidney cancer.

The V call is TRBV7-2, the J call TRBJ2-1, with 7 positions matching TRBD2. The CDR3 has 17 amino acids. The germline V gene encodes CDR1 SGHTA and CDR2 FQGNSA. V lost 0 bases and J lost 0; bases outside the gene matches: 5. Written as DNA, the CDR3 is TGTGCCAGCAGCTTAGCGGGGGGGTTAAGCTCCTACAATGAGCAGTTCTTC. Translation: CASSLAGGLSSYNEQFF.

The rearrangement joins TRBV5-4 to TRBJ2-5, with 7 bases aligning to TRBD1. Germline CDR1 is SGHNT and CDR2 is YYREEE (reference sequence). This CDR3 spans 15 amino acids. V was clipped by 2 bases and J by 4 bases; unmatched bases: 8. The CDR3, as DNA: TGTGCCAGCAGCTTACCAGGGTGGGACAGAGAGACCCAGTACTTC. This translates into CASSLPGWDRETQYF.

This clone has just a few counts. The chain has TRBV2 and TRBJ1-5; D remains ambiguous. V was cut by 10 bases and J by 3 bases, with 1 base left in between. Germline assignment: CDR1 SNHLY and CDR2 FYNNEI. There are 9 residues in the CDR3. The CDR3 DNA reads as TGTGCCAACAATCAGCCCCAGCATTTT. Protein sequence: CANNQPQHF.

This rearrangement joins TRBV18 to TRBJ2-7; D is perhaps TRBD2 (6 bases). Germline V CDR1 and CDR2: KGHSH, LQKENI. Trimming stripped 6 bases from V and 5 bases from J, with 11 bases between. This CDR3 contains 12 residues. The DNA of the CDR3 is TGTGCCAGCTCTCCCGGGAGCGACGAGCAGTACTTC. It translates to CASSPGSDEQYF.

This chain uses TRBV11-2 with TRBJ2-5; D is undetermined. CDR1 is SGHAT and CDR2 is FQNNGV in the germline V gene. The V end lost 2 bases, the J end lost 5 bases, and 12 bases lay between the germline ends. The CDR3 length is 14 residues. The CDR3 DNA sequence: TGTGCCAGCAGCTTAAACCGCAAGGACGAGACCCAGTACTTC. Amino acids: CASSLNRKDETQYF.

The chain joins TRBV14 to TRBJ2-1; the match to TRBD1 covers 10 bases. V trimming: 6 bases; J trimming: 8 bases; junction bases outside the gene matches: 10. Germline V gene lookup returns CDR1 SGHDN and CDR2 FVKESK. The CDR3 runs 15 residues. CDR3 in amino acids: CASSVRGTGVDEQFF. Written as DNA, the CDR3 is TGTGCCAGCAGTGTCCGGGGGACAGGGGTAGATGAGCAGTTCTTC.

There are a few counts of this clone. One end of the junction varies from germline; a read error may be responsible. The chain recombines TRBV7-9 with TRBJ2-7, with D tentatively TRBD1 or TRBD2 (6 bases each). Per germline, CDR1 SEHNR and CDR2 FQNEAQ (reference sequence). The CDR3 extends over 15 amino acids. The CDR3 sequence is CASSLEGGGPPPRDF. For the CDR3, the DNA is TGTGCCAGCAGCTTAGAGGGGGGCGGTCCCCCCCCACGAGACTTC.

The chain recombines TRBV6-1 with TRBJ2-4; unclear D gene. The CDR3 has 11 amino acids. V lost 6 bases and J 5 bases, leaving 5 bases between the germline ends. The germline V gene has CDR1 MNHNS and CDR2 SASEGT. The CDR3 is CASRIENIQYF. The CDR3 DNA reads TGTGCCAGCAGGATCGAAAACATTCAGTACTTC.

The chain has TRBV9 and TRBJ2-5; 7 bases are a match to TRBD2. Germline CDR1 reads SGDLS; CDR2 reads YYNGEE. With V trimmed by 0 bases and J by 2 bases, 7 bases remained unmatched. The CDR3 extends over 16 amino acids. The CDR3 loop reads CASSVAAGDVQETQYF. CDR3 sequence (DNA): TGTGCCAGCAGCGTAGCCGCGGGAGACGTACAAGAGACCCAGTACTTC.

The chain joins TRBV10-2 to TRBJ1-4; 7 bases are shared with TRBD1. The germline V gene has CDR1 WSHSY and CDR2 SAAADI. V was pared by 0 bases and J by 3 bases, with 7 bases of the junction left unmatched. The CDR3 has 17 amino acids. CDR3 loop: CASSESTGRLPNEKLFF. As DNA, the CDR3 is TGCGCCAGCAGTGAGTCGACAGGGAGGTTACCTAATGAAAAACTGTTTTTT.

The chain combines TRBV20-1 with TRBJ2-7; a weak D match, TRBD1 (5 bases). Deletions cut 4 bases from V and 8 bases from J, with 12 bases between. Germline assignment: CDR1 DFQATT and CDR2 SNEGSKA (reference sequence). The CDR3 totals 11 residues. Written as DNA, the CDR3 is TGCAGTGCTACTGACAGCCGCAAGCAGTACTTC. Encoded protein: CSATDSRKQYF.

The rearrangement uses TRBV28 and TRBJ1-6, with a tentative D call TRBD1 (6 bases). CDR1 and CDR2 (germline): MDHEN, SYDVKM. V lost 1 base to trimming and J lost 6 bases, with 10 bases between them. The CDR3 loop spans 15 amino acids. CDR3 region: CASSLSGDFNSPLHF. CDR3 nucleotide sequence: TGTGCCAGCAGTTTATCAGGGGACTTTAATTCACCCCTCCACTTT.

V usage is TRBV7-3 and J usage is TRBJ2-3; TRBD1 matches 7 bases. The length of the CDR3 is 15 residues. V shed 3 bases, J shed 4 bases, and the junction held 7 bases outside the gene matches. Germline V gene lookup returns CDR1 SGHTA and CDR2 FQGTGA. The CDR3 DNA reads TGTGCCAGCAGCTTCCAGGCAGGGGGTTCAGATACGCAGTATTTT. This codes for CASSFQAGGSDTQYF.

In DNA, the CDR3 is TGTGCCAGCAGCAAAGGAAGGGGGCAGGAGACCCAGTACTTC. Protein product: CASSKGRGQETQYF. The rearrangement links TRBV21-1 to TRBJ2-5; the D call TRBD1 from the table was never checked on the DNA. TRBV21-1 is a documented pseudogene. The CDR3 length is 14 residues.

The chain is built from TRBV18 and TRBJ2-3; D uncertain. This CDR3 is built from 12 residues. The V end was cut by 4 bases, the J end by 5 bases, with 7 bases between. Germline-derived CDR1 and CDR2 are KGHSH and LQKENI. CDR3 residues: CASSQTRDTQYF. In DNA, the CDR3 is TGTGCCAGCTCACAAACGAGAGATACGCAGTATTTT.

This chain joins TRBV19 and TRBJ1-6; D is unresolved. The CDR3 has 16 residues. The germline V gene has CDR1 LNHDA and CDR2 SQIVND (reference sequence). Trimming shortened V by 2 bases and J by 6 bases, and 14 bases separated the two germline ends. CDR3 DNA sequence: TGTGCCAGTAGTATAAACGACCGGGCAAGTAATTCACCCCTCCACTTT. It yields the protein CASSINDRASNSPLHF.

The chain employs TRBV5-1 and TRBJ2-1, with 10 bases identical to TRBD2. There are 15 residues in the CDR3. The germline V gene encodes CDR1 SGHRS and CDR2 YFSETQ. Trimming cost V 4 bases and J 9 bases; bases outside gene matches: 10. The CDR3 region has the DNA TGCGCCAGCAGCGCGGAAGCGGGGGGGCACGCTGAGCAGTTCTTC. It is translated as CASSAEAGGHAEQFF.

V is TRBV4-1 and J is TRBJ2-2, with TRBD1 as a possible D gene (5 bases). CDR1 and CDR2 from the germline V gene are MGHRA and YSYEKL. There are 15 residues in the CDR3. V shed 5 bases and J shed 2 bases, with 12 bases lying between them. CDR3 sequence reads: CASSARQRNTGELFF. In DNA form, the CDR3 reads TGCGCCAGCAGCGCTCGACAGAGAAACACCGGGGAGCTGTTTTTT.

The chain carries TRBV11-2 and TRBJ2-3; the match to TRBD2 covers 7 bases. V was clipped by 3 bases and J by 5 bases; unmatched bases: 8. Germline V lookup: CDR1 SGHAT, CDR2 FQNNGV. The CDR3 consists of 15 residues. CDR3 coding DNA: TGTGCCAGCAGCTTTAGAGGACTAGATGGAGATACGCAGTATTTT. Residues: CASSFRGLDGDTQYF. The variable domain in full, completed from reference TRBV11-2 and TRBJ2-3, reads EAGVAQSPRYKIIEKRQSVAFWCNPISGHATLYWYQQILGQGPKLLIQFQNNGVVDDSQLPKDRFSAERLKGVDSTLKIQPAKLEDSAVYLCASSFRGLDGDTQYFGPGTRLTVL.

The table lists this clone with a few counts. The chain has TRBV5-1 and TRBJ1-1; D is undetermined. Germline CDR1 SGHRS, CDR2 YFSETQ. The CDR3 consists of 13 residues. V shed 0 bases and J shed 3 bases, with 6 bases lying between them. The CDR3 is CASSLESDTEAFF. As DNA, the CDR3 is TGCGCCAGCAGCTTGGAGTCGGACACTGAAGCTTTCTTT.

V is TRBV11-2 and J is TRBJ1-3; 9 bases map to TRBD1. J gave up 4 bases and V 3 bases, and 4 bases lay outside the gene matches. In germline, CDR1 is SGHAT, CDR2 FQNNGV. This CDR3 has 15 amino acids. The CDR3 bases are TGTGCCAGCAGCTTTGCCGGGACAGGGGGAAACACCATATATTTT. Translated, it gives CASSFAGTGGNTIYF.